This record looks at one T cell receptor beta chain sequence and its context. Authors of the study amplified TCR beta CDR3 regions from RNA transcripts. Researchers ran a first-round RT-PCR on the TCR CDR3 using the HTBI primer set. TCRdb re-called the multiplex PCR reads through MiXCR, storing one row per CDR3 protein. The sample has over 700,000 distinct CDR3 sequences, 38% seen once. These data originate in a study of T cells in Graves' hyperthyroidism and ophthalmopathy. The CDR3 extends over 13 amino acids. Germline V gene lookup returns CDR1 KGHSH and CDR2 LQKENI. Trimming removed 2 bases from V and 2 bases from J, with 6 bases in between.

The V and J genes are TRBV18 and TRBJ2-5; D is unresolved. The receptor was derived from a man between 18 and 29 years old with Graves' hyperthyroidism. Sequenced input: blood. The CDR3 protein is CASSPTQQETQYF. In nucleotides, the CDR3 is TGTGCCAGCTCACCAACCCAACAAGAGACCCAGTACTTC.